This TCR beta chain derives from a study of shared clonotypes between healthy human individuals. Notes on the study in general: Even with large depth, rarefaction showed that sorted-subset sequencing was incomplete.

The CDR3 runs to 14 residues. The germline V gene has CDR1 GTSNPN and CDR2 SVGIG (reference sequence). Losses at the gene ends were 7 bases for V and 0 bases for J; bases not matched to a gene: 3. Remarks on this clone: Antigen unknown.

This table comes from immunoSEQ multiplex PCR, and its TCRdb copy is limited to in-frame clones, with some not included. The sample shows 780,000 or so clones, 55% to 75% of them seen only once. This chain joins TRBV30 and TRBJ2-2, with 9 bases lining up with TRBD2. This TCR was sampled from a woman aged 25-40 years in good health. Material: memory CD4+ T cells sorted from blood. Subset reported: CD45RA-negative fraction. CDR3 bases: TGTGCCTCCAGACTAGCGGCGAACACCGGGGAGCTGTTTTTT. Residues: CASRLAANTGELFF.